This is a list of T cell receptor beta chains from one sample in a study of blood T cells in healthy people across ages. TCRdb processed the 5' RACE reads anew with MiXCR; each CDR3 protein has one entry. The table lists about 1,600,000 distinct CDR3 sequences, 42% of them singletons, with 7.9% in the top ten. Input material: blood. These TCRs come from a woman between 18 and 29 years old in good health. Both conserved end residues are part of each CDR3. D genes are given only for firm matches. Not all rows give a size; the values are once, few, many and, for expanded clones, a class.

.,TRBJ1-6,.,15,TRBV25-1,TGTGCCAGCAGTGAAGCCCCTGGGGGAGCGTCACCCCTCCACTTT,CASSEAPGGASPLHF
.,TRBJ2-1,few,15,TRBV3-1,TGTGCCAGCAGCCGCATCACGACTAGGGACAATGAGCAGTTCTTC,CASSRITTRDNEQFF
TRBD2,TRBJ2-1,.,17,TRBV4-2,TGTGCCAGCAGCCAGGTGGCCGGGACTAGCGGCTACAATGAGCAGTTCTTC,CASSQVAGTSGYNEQFF
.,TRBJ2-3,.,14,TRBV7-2,TGTGCCAGCAGCGTAGTGGCGTCTAGCGATAGGGAGTATTTT,CASSVVASSDREYF
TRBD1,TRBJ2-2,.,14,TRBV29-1,TGCAGCGTTGGGACAGGGACGAACACCGGGGAGCTGTTTTTT,CSVGTGTNTGELFF
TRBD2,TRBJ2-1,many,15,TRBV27,TGTGCCAGCAGTTTTATTGCGGGAGGCGGGAATGAGCAGTTCTTC,CASSFIAGGGNEQFF
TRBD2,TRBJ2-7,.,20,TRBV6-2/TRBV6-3,TGTGCCAGCAGTGACCGAAGGAGGGGACTAGCGGGAGGTAGCTCCTACGAGCAGTACTTC,CASSDRRRGLAGGSSYEQYF
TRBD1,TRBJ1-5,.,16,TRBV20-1,TGCAGTGCTAGGGCAGCCAGGACAGGTTCCAATCAGCCCCAGCATTTT,CSARAARTGSNQPQHF
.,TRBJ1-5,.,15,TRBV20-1,TGCAGTGCTAGACACGGGACGGCATCCAATCAGCCCCAGCATTTT,CSARHGTASNQPQHF
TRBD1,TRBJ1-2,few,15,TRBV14,TGTGCCAGCAGCCACACCACAGGGGCCGGATATGGCTACACCTTC,CASSHTTGAGYGYTF
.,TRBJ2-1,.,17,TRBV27,TGTGCCAGCAGTTTTATTTTCGTGGGGGGGCCGGGCAATGAGCAGTTCTTC,CASSFIFVGGPGNEQFF
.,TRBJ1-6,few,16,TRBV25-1,TGTGCCAGCAGTGTCAACGCCGGGATGCATAATTCACCCCTCCACTTT,CASSVNAGMHNSPLHF
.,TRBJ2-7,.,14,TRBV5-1,TGCGCCAGCAGCTTGGTAGCGGATTACAATGAGCAGTACTTC,CASSLVADYNEQYF
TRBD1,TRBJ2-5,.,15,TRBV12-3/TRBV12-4,TGTGCCAGCAGTGCCCAGGGGGTCAGGGGAGAGACCCAGTACTTC,CASSAQGVRGETQYF
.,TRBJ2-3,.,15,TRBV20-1,TGCAGTGCCGCAGGGGGGGTAGGAGGCACAGATACGCAGTATTTT,CSAAGGVGGTDTQYF
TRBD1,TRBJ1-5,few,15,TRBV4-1,TGCGCCAGCAGCCAAGTAGACAGGGCGGGGCAGCCCCAGCATTTT,CASSQVDRAGQPQHF
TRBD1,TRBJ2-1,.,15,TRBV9,TGTGCCAGAAGCGATCCGGGACAGTCCTACAATGAGCAGTTCTTC,CARSDPGQSYNEQFF
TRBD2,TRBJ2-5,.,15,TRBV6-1,TGTGCCAGCAGGAAGACTAGCGGGGGGTACAATGAGCAGTACTTC,CASRKTSGGYNEQYF
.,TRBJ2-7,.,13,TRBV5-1,TGCGCCAGCAGCGAGGGACGTTACTACGAGCAGTACTTC,CASSEGRYYEQYF
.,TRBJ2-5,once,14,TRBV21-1,TGTGCCAGCAGCAGGGGGACCCCCTACAATGAGCAGTACTTC,CASSRGTPYNEQYF
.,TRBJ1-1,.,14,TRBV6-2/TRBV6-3,TGTGCCAGCAGCCCAAAGGGCAGAAACACTGAAGCTTTCTTT,CASSPKGRNTEAFF
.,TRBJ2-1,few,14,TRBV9,TGTGCCAGTGGGGACGAGAGATCCTACAATGAGCAGTTCTTC,CASGDERSYNEQFF
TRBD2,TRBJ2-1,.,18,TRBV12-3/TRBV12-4,TGTGCCAGCAGTTTAGTCCAGGCTAGCGGGTTCTCCTACAATGAGCAGTTCTTC,CASSLVQASGFSYNEQFF
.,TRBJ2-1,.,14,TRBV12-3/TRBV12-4,TGTGCCAGCAGTTTTCCCGGGAGAGAGGATGAGCAGTTCTTC,CASSFPGREDEQFF
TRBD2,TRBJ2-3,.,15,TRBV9,TGTGCCAGCAGCGTGGGAGCGGGGGCCACAGATACGCAGTATTTT,CASSVGAGATDTQYF
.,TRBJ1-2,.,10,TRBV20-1,TGCAGTGCCCTGGGGACTCACGTCACCTTC,CSALGTHVTF
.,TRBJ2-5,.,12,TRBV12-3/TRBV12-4,TGTGCCAGCAGTCCGCAATCCGCTGAGCAGTACTTC,CASSPQSAEQYF
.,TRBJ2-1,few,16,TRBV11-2,TGTGCCAGCAGCTACCCTTTAGGGACTGGCTTCAATGAGCAGTTCTTC,CASSYPLGTGFNEQFF
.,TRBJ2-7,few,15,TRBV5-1,TGCGCCAGCAGCTCCCAGTTCGGGGGCTCCTACGAGCAGTACTTC,CASSSQFGGSYEQYF